This TCR beta chain was found in a study of identifying expanded T cells in peripheral blood. Points from the study as a whole: Technical replicates showed 0.9 to 1.5 changed clones; around two weeks roughly 16; four weeks 19.

No infections or other immune events were documented during collection. This table comes from immunoSEQ multiplex PCR, and its TCRdb copy is limited to in-frame clones, with some not included. The table has around 84,000 clones, roughly 90% seen once; the top ten hold 7% to 8.5%. To note about this clone: Its antigen remains unidentified.

This sequence was found in a person between 18 and 70 years old in good health. The material sequenced was blood.

The CDR3 reads CASSLGGDTIYF. In DNA, the CDR3 is TGTGCCAGCAGCTTAGGGGGGGACACCATATATTTT. The genes are TRBV7-2 and TRBJ1-3; D may be TRBD1 (5 bases). The CDR3 is made up of 12 amino acids. Trimming stripped 1 base from V and 8 bases from J, with 6 bases between. CDR1 is SGHTA, CDR2 FQGNSA, per germline.